Below are 10 T cell receptor beta chains sequenced from a single sample in a study of CXCR3-negative and CXCR3-positive naive CD8 T cells. cDNA libraries for TRB were generated by 5' RACE incorporating UMI labels. TCRdb re-called the 5' RACE reads and gives one entry per CDR3 protein, without DNA. Found here are over 95,000 distinct CDR3 sequences; the top ten clones hold approximately 0.36%. These TCRs are of unknown antigen specificity. Study-wide points: Naive cells with CXCR3 showed TRB CDR3s that were more hydrophobic than those in CXCR3-negative naive cells.

Sequenced material: naive CXCR3+ CD8+ T cells from blood. The subset denotes: CD45RO-CCR7+CD27+CD95- naive CD8+ T cells expressing CXCR3 (TNR3+). Receptors were obtained from a human donor in good health. Some clones in this sample may be carry-over from other donors' samples.

The chain is built from TRBV7-3 and TRBJ2-1; TCRdb proposes TRBD1, but this gene call is untestable without DNA. CDR1 is SGHTA, CDR2 FQGTGA, per germline. The CDR3 length is 15 residues. CDR3 sequence reads: CASSFDWGGKNEQFF.

The chain uses TRBV4-3 and TRBJ1-5; TCRdb reports TRBD1, a call that lacks DNA to check it against. This CDR3 region has 15 residues. In germline, CDR1 is LGHNA, CDR2 YSLEER. The CDR3 sequence: CASSQDRVGNQPQHF.

J is TRBJ2-5 and V is TRBV7-9; the TCRdb call, TRBD1, lacks DNA for checking. This CDR3 spans 14 amino acids. Looked up from germline, CDR1 is SEHNR and CDR2 is FQNEAQ (reference sequence). The CDR3 protein is CASSPPNSPETQYF.

The chain is built from TRBV13 and TRBJ2-5; the D call from TCRdb, TRBD1, cannot be confirmed without DNA. Germline V gene sequence: CDR1 PRHDT, CDR2 FYEKMQ (reference sequence). The CDR3 has 15 residues. CDR3 sequence reads: CASSLGSQGGETQYF. Complete variable domain (other parts from reference TRBV13 and TRBJ2-5): AAGVIQSPRHLIKEKRETATLKCYPIPRHDTVYWYQQGPGQDPQFLISFYEKMQSDKGSIPDRFSAQQFSDYHSELNMSSLELGDSALYFCASSLGSQGGETQYFGPGTRLLVL.

The chain employs TRBV5-1 and TRBJ2-7; TCRdb names TRBD1, which stays unverified in the absence of DNA. Looked up from germline, CDR1 is SGHRS and CDR2 is YFSETQ. The CDR3 runs to 17 residues. CDR3 protein: CASSPGTGGSSSYEQYF.

This chain links TRBV6-2 or TRBV6-3 with TRBJ2-1. From germline, CDR1 is MNHEY and CDR2 SVGEGT. The length of the CDR3 is 14 residues. The CDR3 protein is CASSYGGLYNEQFF.

The rearrangement joins TRBV28 to TRBJ2-7; the TCRdb call, TRBD1, lacks DNA for checking. CDR3 length equals 14 residues. The V gene's germline CDR1 is MDHEN and CDR2 SYDVKM. The chain's CDR3 is CASKDRIGSYEQYF.

The rearrangement links TRBV4-3 to TRBJ2-7. The CDR3 totals 13 residues. CDR1 is LGHNA and CDR2 is YSLEER in the germline V gene. The CDR3 here is CASSPTMAYEQYF.

This sequence joins TRBV29-1 and TRBJ2-5; TCRdb indicates TRBD1, and absent DNA this call remains unverified. In germline, CDR1 is SQVTM, CDR2 ANQGSEA. This CDR3 is 15 amino acids long. The CDR3 reads CSVEPGLQGMETQYF.

The chain joins TRBV28 to TRBJ2-7; the TCRdb call, TRBD1, lacks DNA for checking. The CDR3 length is 14 residues. Germline V lookup: CDR1 MDHEN, CDR2 SYDVKM. CDR3 sequence: CASSTPGVGYEQYF.